The clone carrying this T cell receptor beta chain has a handful of counts. Antigen unknown. The data derive from a study of blood T cells in healthy people across ages. Germline V gene lookup returns CDR1 SGHVS and CDR2 FQNEAQ. V lost 5 bases and J 0 bases, leaving 12 bases between the germline ends. The CDR3 length is 15 residues. Overall study results and limits: More naive CD4+ cells and higher diversity were found in long-lived than in aged donors. Diversity of TCR beta per million T cells declined in a roughly linear way with age.

Next came a second PCR, run for about 7 to 12 cycles, which used a sample-barcoded 5' primer along with a J-beta primer mix. Via MiXCR, TCRdb re-called the 5' RACE reads, giving one row per CDR3 protein. The sample contains under 1,000,000 distinct CDR3 sequences, approximately 35% of which appear only once. Input material: blood. The chain is built from TRBV7-8 and TRBJ2-3, with D tentatively TRBD1 or TRBD2 (5 bases each). This sequence originates from a man aged 18 to 30 in good health. The chain's CDR3 is CASSHGAASTDTQYF. CDR3 coding DNA: TGTGCCAGCAGCCACGGGGCGGCTAGCACAGATACGCAGTATTTT. The whole variable domain, filled in from reference TRBV7-8 and TRBJ2-3, reads GAGVSQSPRYKVAKRGQDVALRCDPISGHVSLFWYQQALGQGPEFLTYFQNEAQLDKSGLPSDRFFAERPEGSVSTLKIQRTQQEDSAVYLCASSHGAASTDTQYFGPGTRLTVL.